One sample yielded the 21 T cell receptor beta chains listed below, sequenced in a study of CD8 T cells in ankylosing spondylitis. Each CDR3 protein is one row after TCRdb ran MiXCR on the 5' RACE reads. This sample has hundreds of thousands of distinct CDR3 sequences; 20% occur once, and the top ten carry less than 15%. Sequenced material: blood, either unsorted or a sorted T cell fraction (not recorded which). These TCRs come from a male donor with ankylosing spondylitis or in good health (not recorded which).

This clonotype was detected only a few times. This chain uses TRBV10-2 with TRBJ2-2; 8 positions match TRBD2. Germline V lookup: CDR1 WSHSY, CDR2 SAAADI. The CDR3 totals 14 residues. Trimming at V came to 6 bases and at J to 4 bases, leaving 4 bases not matched to a gene. DNA of the CDR3: TGCGCCAGCAGCCAAGCGGGGGCCACCGGGGAGCTGTTTTTT. It is translated as CASSQAGATGELFF.

In this sample, this clonotype turned up a few times. This chain links TRBV7-9 with TRBJ1-4; 9 bases are a match to TRBD1. Trimming at V came to 5 bases and at J to 7 bases, leaving 8 bases not matched to a gene. Per germline, CDR1 SEHNR and CDR2 FQNEAQ (reference sequence). The CDR3 is made up of 15 amino acids. CDR3 in DNA: TGTGCCAGCAGCCCGCTGGGACAGGGCGTTGAAAAACTGTTTTTT. The encoded protein is CASSPLGQGVEKLFF.

CDR3 coding DNA: TGTGCCAGCAGCTCCGGGACTAGCGGATACTACGAGCAGTACTTC. Its protein product is CASSSGTSGYYEQYF. This chain links TRBV7-2 with TRBJ2-7, with 11 bases fitting TRBD2. The CDR3 is made up of 15 amino acids. Germline-derived CDR1 and CDR2 are SGHTA and FQGNSA. The V segment lost 4 bases and the J segment 3 bases; nucleotides outside the gene matches: 5.

V is TRBV28 and J is TRBJ2-3; TRBD2 might be the D (7 bases). Germline CDR1 and CDR2: MDHEN and SYDVKM. Between the trimmed V and J ends, which lost 4 bases and 4 bases, there was a span of 27 bases. There are 19 residues in the CDR3. CDR3 sequence reads: CASSSSKLHTGEGADTQYF. Written as DNA, the CDR3 is TGTGCCAGCAGTTCCTCGAAGTTACACACGGGGGAGGGGGCAGATACGCAGTATTTT.

This clonotype was found a few times. The chain combines TRBV13 with TRBJ1-1; 7 positions match TRBD1. Germline loops: CDR1 PRHDT, CDR2 FYEKMQ (reference sequence). CDR3 length: 12 amino acids. Trimming took 6 bases from V and 8 from J; bases not matched to a gene: 6. The CDR3 region has the DNA TGTGCCAGCAGGATACAGGGGACCGAAGCTTTCTTT. Translated: CASRIQGTEAFF.

This clonotype was counted only a few times. The chain is built from TRBV6-1 and TRBJ2-2, with 7 bases identical to TRBD2. Germline CDR1 is MNHNS and CDR2 is SASEGT. The CDR3 consists of 17 residues. The J segment lost 4 bases and the V segment lost 7 bases, leaving 15 bases of the junction unmatched. The CDR3 coding sequence is TGTGCCAGCACCCCCGGGACTACCTCGCGGGGCACCGGGGAGCTGTTTTTT. It codes for CASTPGTTSRGTGELFF.

This clonotype was detected only a few times. The chain couples TRBV20-1 to TRBJ1-5, with a possible D match to TRBD1 (5 bases). V dropped 3 bases and J dropped 3 bases, with 9 bases sitting between them. Germline CDR1 reads DFQATT; CDR2 reads SNEGSKA (reference sequence). There are 13 residues in the CDR3. DNA of the CDR3: TGCAGTGCTAGGAAGGGACCCAATCAGCCCCAGCATTTT. Translated, it gives CSARKGPNQPQHF.

This clonotype was detected a few times. V usage is TRBV20-1 and J usage is TRBJ2-7, with a weak D call TRBD2 (6 bases). CDR1 and CDR2 from the germline V gene are DFQATT and SNEGSKA (reference sequence). The CDR3 is 14 amino acids. V lost 2 bases and J 3 bases, leaving 14 bases between the germline ends. CDR3 amino acids: CSARWAGGDYEQYF. The CDR3 nucleotides are TGCAGTGCTAGATGGGCCGGGGGAGACTACGAGCAGTACTTC.

The chain is built from TRBV10-3 and TRBJ2-1, with TRBD2 identical over 12 bases. The V and J ends lost 3 bases and 10 bases, in that order; junction bases with no gene match: 7. Per the germline V gene, CDR1 is ENHRY and CDR2 is SYGVKD. The CDR3 is made up of 15 amino acids. CDR3 in DNA: TGTGCCATCAGTGATACTAGCGGGGGGCCTGAGGAGCAGTTCTTC. Its translation: CAISDTSGGPEEQFF.

This clonotype was seen many times. The chain is built from TRBV25-1 and TRBJ1-1; no definite D call. Germline V gene lookup returns CDR1 MGHDK and CDR2 SYGVNS. This CDR3 region has 11 residues. Trimming took 7 bases from V and 0 from J, leaving 3 bases between them. Here the CDR3 DNA reads TGTGCCAGCACGGTGAACACTGAAGCTTTCTTT. This translates into CASTVNTEAFF.

The CDR3, as DNA: TGCAGCGTGGGGACCTCCTACGAGCAGTACTTC. Its protein product is CSVGTSYEQYF. The chain combines TRBV29-1 with TRBJ2-7; D could derive from TRBD1 or TRBD2 (5 bases each). The CDR3 is made up of 11 amino acids. CDR1 and CDR2 from the germline V gene are SQVTM and ANQGSEA. The V end was cut by 6 bases, the J end by 0 bases, with 6 bases between.

This clonotype was detected only once. This chain connects TRBV4-1 to TRBJ2-7; 7 positions agree with TRBD1. V dropped 4 bases and J dropped 3; count of bases not matched to a gene: 9. The germline V gene encodes CDR1 MGHRA and CDR2 YSYEKL. The length of the CDR3 is 15 residues. The CDR3 DNA follows: TGCGCCAGCAGCCTCCGGGACAGTGATCTCTACGAGCAGTACTTC. Amino acid sequence: CASSLRDSDLYEQYF.

The chain recombines TRBV5-5 with TRBJ2-3; tentative D call: TRBD2 (6 bases). Per the germline V gene, CDR1 is SGHKS and CDR2 is YYEKEE (reference sequence). Trimming pared 5 bases from V and 0 bases from J, leaving 13 bases between. This CDR3 contains 15 residues. The CDR3 loop is CASREGTTSTDTQYF. CDR3 DNA: TGTGCCAGCAGGGAGGGGACCACTAGCACAGATACGCAGTATTTT.

V is TRBV29-1 and J is TRBJ2-5; unclear D gene. Trimming left V 6 bases short and J 5 bases short, with 7 bases between. The CDR3 spans 10 residues. The germline gives CDR1 SQVTM, CDR2 ANQGSEA. In nucleotides, the CDR3 is TGCAGCGTGGTGAAGGAGACCCAGTACTTC. This sequence encodes CSVVKETQYF.

This clonotype was seen at least ten times. The CDR3 spells CAISDRENTEAFF. The CDR3 region has the DNA TGTGCCATCAGTGACCGAGAGAACACTGAAGCTTTCTTT. V and J are TRBV10-3 and TRBJ1-1; D call uncertain. CDR3 size: 13 residues. V shed 3 bases and J shed 1 base, with 6 bases lying between them. CDR1 and CDR2 from the germline V gene are ENHRY and SYGVKD.

This clonotype has a handful of counts. The genes are TRBV12-3 or TRBV12-4 and TRBJ1-6; 8 bases are shared with TRBD1. The length of the CDR3 is 15 residues. The V and J ends lost 8 bases and 6 bases, in that order; junction bases with no gene match: 9. The CDR3 loop is CASRPTGGGNSPLHF. The CDR3 nucleotides are TGTGCCAGCCGCCCTACAGGGGGAGGTAATTCACCCCTCCACTTT.

This chain connects TRBV13 to TRBJ2-6; the D gene is possibly TRBD1 (6 bases). In germline, CDR1 is PRHDT, CDR2 FYEKMQ (reference sequence). V gave up 5 bases and J gave up 0 bases, with 11 bases separating them. The CDR3 is made up of 16 amino acids. The CDR3 DNA reads as TGTGCCAGCAGCCAGTCACAGGGCTCTGGGGCCAACGTCCTGACTTTC. Translated: CASSQSQGSGANVLTF.

This clonotype was counted only a few times. J is TRBJ2-3 and V is TRBV7-9; weak D call: TRBD2 (5 bases). CDR1 and CDR2 (germline): SEHNR, FQNEAQ (reference sequence). This CDR3 region has 15 residues. V was trimmed by 3 bases and J by 4 bases, leaving 14 bases between them. CDR3 region: CASSLREKASDTQYF. CDR3 in DNA: TGTGCCAGCAGCTTGAGGGAGAAGGCCTCAGATACGCAGTATTTT.

A few counts support this clonotype. V is TRBV4-1 and J is TRBJ2-2; 8 nucleotides align to TRBD1. The V gene's germline CDR1 is MGHRA and CDR2 YSYEKL. The CDR3 covers 14 residues. Trimming at V came to 3 bases and at J to 7 bases, leaving 4 bases not matched to a gene. As DNA, the CDR3 is TGCGCCAGCAGCCAGGGGACAGGCGTCGGGGAGCTGTTTTTT. As protein: CASSQGTGVGELFF.

The sample holds a few counts of this clonotype. V usage is TRBV12-3 or TRBV12-4 and J usage is TRBJ2-7; 9 positions agree with TRBD2. CDR3 length: 12 amino acids. J gave up 5 bases and V 7 bases, and 3 bases lay outside the gene matches. CDR3 loop: CASTAGGDEQYF. CDR3 in DNA: TGTGCCAGCACGGCGGGGGGGGACGAGCAGTACTTC.

A remark on this clonotype: The junction departs from the called germline gene at one end, perhaps through a read error. CDR3 sequence: CASTDRDSQIF. CDR3 DNA: TGTGCCAGCACTGACCGGGACTCCCAGATCTTC. The chain employs TRBV2 and TRBJ2-1, with D maybe TRBD2 (6 bases). Per the germline V gene, CDR1 is SNHLY and CDR2 is FYNNEI. The CDR3 spans 11 residues.